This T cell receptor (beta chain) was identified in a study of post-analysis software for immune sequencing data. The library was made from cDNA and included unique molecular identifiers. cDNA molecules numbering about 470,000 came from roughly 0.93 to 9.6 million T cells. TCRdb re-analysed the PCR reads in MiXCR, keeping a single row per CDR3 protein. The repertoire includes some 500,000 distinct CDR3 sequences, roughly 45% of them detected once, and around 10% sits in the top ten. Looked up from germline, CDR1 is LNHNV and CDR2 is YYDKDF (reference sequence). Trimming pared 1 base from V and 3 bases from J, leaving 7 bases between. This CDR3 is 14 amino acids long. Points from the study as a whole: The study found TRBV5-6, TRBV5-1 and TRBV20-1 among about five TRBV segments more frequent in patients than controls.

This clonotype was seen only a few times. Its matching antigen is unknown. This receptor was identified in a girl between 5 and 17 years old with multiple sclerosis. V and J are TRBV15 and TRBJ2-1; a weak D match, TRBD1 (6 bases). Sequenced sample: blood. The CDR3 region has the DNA TGTGCCACCAGCAGAGGGGACATCTACAATGAGCAGTTCTTC. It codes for CATSRGDIYNEQFF.